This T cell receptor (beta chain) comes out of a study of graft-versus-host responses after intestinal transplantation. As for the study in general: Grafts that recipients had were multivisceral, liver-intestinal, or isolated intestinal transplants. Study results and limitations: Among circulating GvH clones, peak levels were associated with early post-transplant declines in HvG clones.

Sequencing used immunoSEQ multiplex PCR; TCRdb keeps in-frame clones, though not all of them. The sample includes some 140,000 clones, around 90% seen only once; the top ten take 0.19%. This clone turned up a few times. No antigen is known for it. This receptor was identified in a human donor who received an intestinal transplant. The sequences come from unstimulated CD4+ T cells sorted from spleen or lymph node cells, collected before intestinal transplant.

CDR3 sequence (DNA): TGTGCCTCAAGTGAGGCCTCCGAGCAGTACTTC. This codes for CASSEASEQYF. This chain uses TRBV19 with TRBJ2-7; D remains unclear. Trimming removed 11 bases at V and 6 bases at J, with 14 bases between. From germline, CDR1 is LNHDA and CDR2 SQIVND (reference sequence). This CDR3 contains 11 residues.